This TCR beta chain is drawn from a study of molecular identifiers for immune sequencing clone quantification. One entry per CDR3 protein, called by TCRdb with MiXCR from the PCR reads. The sample includes hundreds of thousands of distinct CDR3 sequences, roughly 23% of them seen just once. The clonotype was recovered from a human donor in good health. Some libraries in this study had Jurkat cell RNA spiked in. The specimen sequenced was naive CD8+ T cells from blood, with Jurkat cell RNA spiked in. Specified subset: FACS-sorted CD8+CD4-CCR7+CD45RA+ naive T cells.

For the CDR3, the DNA is TGCGCCAGCAGCCAAGATCCCCTAGCGGGAGGGTCAGAGACCCAGTACTTC. The encoded protein is CASSQDPLAGGSETQYF. V usage is TRBV4-3 and J usage is TRBJ2-5; 12 bases are a match to TRBD2. The CDR3 has 17 residues. From germline, CDR1 is LGHNA and CDR2 YSLEER. V lost 0 bases, J lost 4 bases, and 6 bases stayed unmatched.